These 18 T cell receptor beta chains came from one sample sequenced in a study of blood T cell repertoires in COVID-19. Sequenced by immunoSEQ multiplex PCR; TCRdb stores in-frame clones only, minus some. The sample contains approximately 190,000 clones, roughly 84% of which appear only once. The specimen sequenced was PBMCs or T cells enriched from blood (not recorded which). Source of these receptors: a woman aged 25 to 39 who had been exposed to COVID-19.

This chain connects TRBV6-1 to TRBJ1-1; no reliable D call. The CDR3 is 13 amino acids. Trimming removed 2 bases at V and 10 bases at J, with 14 bases between. CDR1 MNHNS and CDR2 SASEGT come from the germline V gene. The CDR3 loop reads CASSEIGVEIAFF. The DNA of the CDR3 is TGTGCCAGCAGTGAAATCGGAGTGGAGATAGCTTTCTTT.

The chain employs TRBV5-1 and TRBJ2-7, with D unclear. The CDR3 is 15 residues long. Trimming shortened V by 4 bases and J by 0 bases, and 14 bases separated the two germline ends. Germline V gives CDR1 SGHRS, CDR2 YFSETQ. The CDR3 DNA reads as TGCGCCAGCAGCCAAGATACCTATAACTCCTACGAGCAGTACTTC. It is translated as CASSQDTYNSYEQYF.

The chain recombines TRBV2 with TRBJ1-2; no reliable D call. The CDR3 covers 18 residues. The V end lost 1 base, the J end lost 4 bases, and 22 bases lay between the germline ends. Germline V gene lookup returns CDR1 SNHLY and CDR2 FYNNEI. As DNA, the CDR3 is TGTGCCAGCAGTGAAGGGGTCGGGGAGGGCCAGAATAGCTATGGCTACACCTTC. This translates into CASSEGVGEGQNSYGYTF. Full variable domain (rest looked up from reference TRBV2 and TRBJ1-2): EPEVTQTPSHQVTQMGQEVILRCVPISNHLYFYWYRQILGQKVEFLVSFYNNEISEKSEIFDDQFSVERPDGSNFTLKIRSTKLEDSAMYFCASSEGVGEGQNSYGYTFGSGTRLTVV.

This chain's CDR3 is CASSFPRGRATNEKLFF. CDR3 DNA sequence: TGTGCCAGCAGCTTTCCCAGGGGGCGCGCAACTAATGAAAAACTGTTTTTT. J is TRBJ1-4 and V is TRBV5-8; TRBD1 matches at 8 bases. The CDR3 has 17 amino acids. Germline CDR1 is SGHTS and CDR2 is YDEGEE. After removal of 2 bases from V and 0 bases from J, the junction contained 6 bases not matched to a gene.

The chain has TRBV29-1 and TRBJ2-1; D ambiguous. With 3 bases removed from V and 6 bases from J, the gap between germline ends came to 12 bases. Germline CDR1 and CDR2: SQVTM and ANQGSEA. This CDR3 has 13 amino acids. The CDR3 region is CSVEELGTNEQFF. The CDR3 DNA reads as TGCAGCGTTGAGGAGCTTGGAACCAATGAGCAGTTCTTC.

The gene calls are TRBV7-2 and TRBJ1-1; D remains ambiguous. The CDR3 runs to 15 residues. V shed 3 bases and J shed 3 bases, with 14 bases lying between them. Germline assignment: CDR1 SGHTA and CDR2 FQGNSA. The CDR3 nucleotides are TGTGCCAGCAGCTTTTACCCAAACGGGGACACTGAAGCTTTCTTT. Amino acids: CASSFYPNGDTEAFF. Full variable domain (outside the CDR3, taken from reference TRBV7-2 and TRBJ1-1): GAGVSQSPSNKVTEKGKDVELRCDPISGHTALYWYRQSLGQGLEFLIYFQGNSAPDKSGLPSDRFSAERTGGSVSTLTIQRTQQEDSAVYLCASSFYPNGDTEAFFGQGTRLTVV.

The V and J genes are TRBV24-1 and TRBJ2-5, with D perhaps matching TRBD2 (5 bases). Trimming shortened V by 3 bases and J by 4 bases, and 17 bases separated the two germline ends. This CDR3 has 16 amino acids. Germline CDR1 is KGHDR and CDR2 is SFDVKD. CDR3 bases: TGTGCCACCAGTGATGCGGGTAAGGGCTTCGGAGAGACCCAGTACTTC. Its protein is CATSDAGKGFGETQYF.

This rearrangement joins TRBV19 to TRBJ2-7; tentative D call: TRBD1 (5 bases). This CDR3 has 14 residues. V was cut by 3 bases and J by 0 bases, with 9 bases left in between. Germline V CDR1 and CDR2: LNHDA, SQIVND (reference sequence). The CDR3 here is CASSMTESSYEQYF. In DNA form, the CDR3 reads TGTGCCAGTAGTATGACAGAGAGCTCCTACGAGCAGTACTTC. Combining the CDR3 with reference TRBV19 and TRBJ2-7 gives the whole variable domain DGGITQSPKYLFRKEGQNVTLSCEQNLNHDAMYWYRQDPGQGLRLIYYSQIVNDFQKGDIAEGYSVSREKKESFPLTVTSAQKNPTAFYLCASSMTESSYEQYFGPGTRLTVT.

This clone was seen once. The chain uses TRBV30 and TRBJ1-5; TRBD1 aligns across 8 bases. The CDR3 runs to 13 residues. Trimming removed 3 bases from V and 6 bases from J; junction bases left unmatched: 4. The germline V gene has CDR1 GTSNPN and CDR2 SVGIG (reference sequence). CDR3 sequence: CAWSRGPGQPQHF. The DNA for the CDR3 is TGTGCCTGGAGCAGGGGGCCAGGTCAGCCCCAGCATTTT.

About this clone: Other DNA sequences in this specimen translate into the identical CDR3. V and J are TRBV9 and TRBJ1-5; the D gene is possibly TRBD1 (5 bases). This CDR3 is 15 amino acids long. Germline lookup yields CDR1 SGDLS and CDR2 YYNGEE. The V gene lost 0 bases and the J gene lost 4 bases, with 11 bases spanning the gap. The CDR3 DNA sequence: TGTGCCAGCAGCGTAGGGCAGGGTACGAATCAGCCCCAGCATTTT. Residues: CASSVGQGTNQPQHF.

V gene TRBV19 combines with J gene TRBJ2-1; tentatively, D is TRBD1 (5 bases). This CDR3 spans 13 amino acids. Germline values: CDR1 LNHDA, CDR2 SQIVND (reference sequence). V lost 3 bases and J 4 bases, leaving 7 bases between the germline ends. The CDR3 sequence: CASSIDRYNEQFF. Here the CDR3 DNA reads TGTGCCAGTAGTATCGACAGATACAATGAGCAGTTCTTC.

This chain uses TRBV12-3 or TRBV12-4 with TRBJ2-5; maybe TRBD1 (6 bases). The CDR3 length is 13 residues. V lost 0 bases to trimming and J lost 4 bases, with 6 bases between them. The CDR3 bases are TGTGCCAGCAGTTTAGCGGGGGCAGAGACCCAGTACTTC. This sequence encodes CASSLAGAETQYF.

The V gene is TRBV5-1, the J gene TRBJ1-2, with unresolved D. V lost 5 bases and J lost 3, with 5 bases in between. The CDR3 is 11 amino acids. Germline values: CDR1 SGHRS, CDR2 YFSETQ. The CDR3 sequence is CASRADYGYTF. CDR3 nucleotides: TGCGCCAGCAGGGCGGACTATGGCTACACCTTC.

This chain uses TRBV14 with TRBJ1-2; TRBD1 agrees at 9 bases. V shed 2 bases, J shed 8 bases, and the junction held 6 bases outside the gene matches. CDR1 is SGHDN, CDR2 FVKESK, per germline. The CDR3 has 14 amino acids. This CDR3 reads CASSQRTGGRGYTF. The CDR3 region has the DNA TGTGCCAGCAGCCAAAGAACAGGGGGCCGGGGCTACACCTTC.

The V call is TRBV7-6, the J call TRBJ2-2, with D perhaps TRBD2 (5 bases). Deletions cut 2 bases from V and 3 bases from J, with 10 bases between. The length of the CDR3 is 15 residues. Germline loops: CDR1 SGHVS, CDR2 FNYEAQ. CDR3 in DNA: TGTGCCAGCAGCTTACGTAGCGTCGACACCGGGGAGCTGTTTTTT. It yields the protein CASSLRSVDTGELFF.

The chain links TRBV2 to TRBJ2-2; D call uncertain. This CDR3 contains 13 residues. CDR1 SNHLY and CDR2 FYNNEI come from the germline V gene. Trimming shortened V by 7 bases and J by 2 bases, and 8 bases separated the two germline ends. The CDR3 protein is CASTRINTGELFF. The CDR3 bases are TGTGCCAGCACGAGGATAAACACCGGGGAGCTGTTTTTT.

This clone was seen a few times. This chain joins TRBV5-1 and TRBJ1-5, with D unresolved. The CDR3 has 14 residues. Germline V lookup: CDR1 SGHRS, CDR2 YFSETQ. The ends were cut back, 2 bases at V and 5 bases at J, with 11 bases in the middle. Here the CDR3 reads CASSFGERDQPQHF. The CDR3 region has the DNA TGCGCCAGCAGCTTCGGTGAGCGAGATCAGCCCCAGCATTTT.

The chain is built from TRBV11-2 and TRBJ2-7; TRBD2 agrees at 13 bases. Germline V gene lookup returns CDR1 SGHAT and CDR2 FQNNGV. V lost 4 bases, J lost 4 bases, and 1 base stayed unmatched. The CDR3 extends over 14 amino acids. The CDR3 protein is CASSWTSGGYEQYF. The CDR3 DNA sequence: TGTGCCAGCAGCTGGACTAGCGGGGGTTACGAGCAGTACTTC.